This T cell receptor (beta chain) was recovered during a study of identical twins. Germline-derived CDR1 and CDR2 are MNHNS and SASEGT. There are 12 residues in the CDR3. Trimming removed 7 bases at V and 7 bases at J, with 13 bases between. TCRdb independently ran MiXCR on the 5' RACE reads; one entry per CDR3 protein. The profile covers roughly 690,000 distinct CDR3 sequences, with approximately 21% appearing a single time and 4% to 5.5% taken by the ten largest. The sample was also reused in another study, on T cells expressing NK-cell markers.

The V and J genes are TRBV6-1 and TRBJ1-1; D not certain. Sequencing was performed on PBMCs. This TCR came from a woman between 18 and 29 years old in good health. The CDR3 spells CASTSGRDEAFF. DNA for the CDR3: TGTGCCAGCACCTCCGGACGGGATGAAGCTTTCTTT.